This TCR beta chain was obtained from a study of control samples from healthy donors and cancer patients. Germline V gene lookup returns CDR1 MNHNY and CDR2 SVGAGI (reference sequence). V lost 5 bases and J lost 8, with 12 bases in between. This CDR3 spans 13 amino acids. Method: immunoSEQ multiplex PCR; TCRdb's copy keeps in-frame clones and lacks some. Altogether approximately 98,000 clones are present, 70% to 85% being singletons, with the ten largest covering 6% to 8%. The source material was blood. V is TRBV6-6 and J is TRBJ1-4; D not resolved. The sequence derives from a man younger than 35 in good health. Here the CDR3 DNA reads TGTGCCAGCAGTCAAGTCCCTGCGGAAAAACTGTTTTTT. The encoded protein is CASSQVPAEKLFF.